This T cell receptor beta chain emerged from a study of blood T cell repertoires in COVID-19. About the study: COVID-19 samples collected from the United States, Italy and Spain covered acute and convalescent phases.

Patients from Seattle were sampled longitudinally, starting during active infection. Trimming took 8 bases from V and 5 from J; bases not matched to a gene: 2. This CDR3 is 11 amino acids long. CDR1 LNHDA and CDR2 SQIVND come from the germline V gene (reference sequence). Per the original data handling: Researchers report that nucleated cell counts were estimated from reference gene primer amplification. Generated by immunoSEQ multiplex PCR, the TCRdb table keeps only in-frame clones and is missing some. D and trimming come from the DNA, and the V and J calls and clone size come from that table. The sample has hundreds of thousands of clones, around nine tenths seen once. A single count supports this clone. Other nucleotide sequences from this sample produce the same CDR3.

The source material was peripheral blood. This TCR was recovered from a young woman with COVID-19, enrolled during active disease. V gene TRBV19 combines with J gene TRBJ1-1; 7 bases are a match to TRBD1. CDR3 sequence: CASSGGTEAFF. The CDR3 DNA reads TGTGCCAGTTCAGGGGGTACTGAAGCTTTCTTT.